This entry is about one T cell receptor (beta chain). The antigen remains undetermined. In the PCR, 60 Vbeta and 13 Jbeta primers were used. Clones were read by immunoSEQ multiplex PCR, and TCRdb kept only the in-frame ones, dropping some. This table has some 120,000 clones, just under 70% appearing once. The germline CDR1 and CDR2 sequences are SGHRS and YFSETQ. V lost 6 bases to trimming and J lost 6 bases; unmatched junction nucleotides: 10. The CDR3 length is 15 residues. This entry comes from a study of cytomegalovirus exposure and HLA in healthy donors. Findings of the study overall: Whilst most TCR sequences proved rare, a subset of public TCRs occurred across many donors.

V usage is TRBV5-1 and J usage is TRBJ2-2, with 8 bases that match TRBD2. Source material: PBMCs. This TCR derives from a man aged 25 to 40 in good health and CMV-seropositive. The CDR3 nucleotides read TGCGCCAGCAACCCTCAGCGGGAGCGGTCCGGGGAGCTGTTTTTT. It yields the protein CASNPQRERSGELFF.